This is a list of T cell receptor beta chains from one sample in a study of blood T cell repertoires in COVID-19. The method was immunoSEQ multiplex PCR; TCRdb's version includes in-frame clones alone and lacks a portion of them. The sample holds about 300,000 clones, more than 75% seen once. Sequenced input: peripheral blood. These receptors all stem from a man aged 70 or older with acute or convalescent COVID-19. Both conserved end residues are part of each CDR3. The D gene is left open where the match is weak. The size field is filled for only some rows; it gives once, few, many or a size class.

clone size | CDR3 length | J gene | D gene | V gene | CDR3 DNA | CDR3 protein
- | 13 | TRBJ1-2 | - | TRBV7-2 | TGTGCCAGCAGCTTAGGTTCCGGGTATGGCTACACCTTC | CASSLGSGYGYTF
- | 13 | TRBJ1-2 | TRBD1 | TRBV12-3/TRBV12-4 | TGTGCCAGCAGCGGGACAGGGGATTATGGCTACACCTTC | CASSGTGDYGYTF
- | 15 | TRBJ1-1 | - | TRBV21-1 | TGTGCCAGCAGAGGCAGGGAGGGTTCGTTGGCTGAAGCTTTCTTT | CASRGREGSLAEAFF
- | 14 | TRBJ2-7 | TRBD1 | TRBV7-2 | TGTGCCAGCAGCTCTACAGGGGGCCCCTACGAGCAGTACTTC | CASSSTGGPYEQYF
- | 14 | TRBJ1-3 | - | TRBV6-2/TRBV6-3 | TGTGCCAGCAGCCGCAGGGTTCCTGGAAACACCATATATTTT | CASSRRVPGNTIYF
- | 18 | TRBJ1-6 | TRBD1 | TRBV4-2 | TGTGCCAGCAGCCAAGAAGGCCGGACAGGGCAACGAAATTCACCCCTCCACTTT | CASSQEGRTGQRNSPLHF
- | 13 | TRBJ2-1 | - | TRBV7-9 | TGTGCCAGCAGCTTAGGTGGACGGGGAGAGCAGTTCTTC | CASSLGGRGEQFF
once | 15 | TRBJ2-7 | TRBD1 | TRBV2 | TGTGCCACCACCAGGTCCGGGACAGGGATTTACGAGCAGTACTTC | CATTRSGTGIYEQYF
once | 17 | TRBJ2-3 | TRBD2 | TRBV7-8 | TGTGCCAGCAGCTTTTCCCGACTAGCGGGGGGGCAAGATACGCAGTATTTT | CASSFSRLAGGQDTQYF
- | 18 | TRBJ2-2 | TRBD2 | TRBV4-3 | TGCGCCAGCAGCCTCCTGTGGGTACTAGCGGGGGCCACCGGGGAGCTGTTTTTT | CASSLLWVLAGATGELFF
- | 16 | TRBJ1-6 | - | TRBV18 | TGTGCCAGCTCCCAAACGGCGGCAGGGCTCGGGTCACCCCTCCACTTT | CASSQTAAGLGSPLHF
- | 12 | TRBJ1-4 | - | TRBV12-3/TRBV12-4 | TGTGCCAGCCGACTGGGGGGGCAGAAACTGTTTTTT | CASRLGGQKLFF
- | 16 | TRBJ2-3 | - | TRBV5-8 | TGTGCCAGCAGCCGCGCTTTGATTCAATCGGCAGATACGCAGTATTTT | CASSRALIQSADTQYF
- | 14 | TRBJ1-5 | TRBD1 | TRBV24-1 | TGTGCCACCAGTGATATCACAGGGGATCAGCCCCAGCATTTT | CATSDITGDQPQHF
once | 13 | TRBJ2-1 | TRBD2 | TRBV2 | TGTGCCAGCAGGAGGGCTAGCGGCGATGAGCAGTTCTTC | CASRRASGDEQFF
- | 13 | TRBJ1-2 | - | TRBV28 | TGTGCCAGCAGGAGGGGGGGAGGCTATGGCTACACCTTC | CASRRGGGYGYTF
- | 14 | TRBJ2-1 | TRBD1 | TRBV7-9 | TGTGCCAGCAGCCCCAGGGGGAGCGACAATGAGCAGTTCTTC | CASSPRGSDNEQFF
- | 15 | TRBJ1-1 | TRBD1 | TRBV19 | TGTGCCAGTAGCCGGGACGGACAGGGTCGGACTGAAGCTTTCTTT | CASSRDGQGRTEAFF
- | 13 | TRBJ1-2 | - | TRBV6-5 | TGTGCCAGCAGATCGAGGGAGCACTATGGCTACACCTTC | CASRSREHYGYTF
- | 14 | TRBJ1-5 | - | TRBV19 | TGTGCCAGTAGTATAGCAGATAGCAATCAGCCCCAGCATTTT | CASSIADSNQPQHF
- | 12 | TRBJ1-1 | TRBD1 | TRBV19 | TGTGCCAGTAGTATCACAGGGGCTGAAGCTTTCTTT | CASSITGAEAFF
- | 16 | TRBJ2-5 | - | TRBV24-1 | TGTGCCACCTCCACGAGGGGGGGGTTGAGCCAAGAGACCCAGTACTTC | CATSTRGGLSQETQYF
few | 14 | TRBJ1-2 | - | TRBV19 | TGTGCCAGTGGAAGCGGGACATCCCTCGGTGGCTACACCTTC | CASGSGTSLGGYTF
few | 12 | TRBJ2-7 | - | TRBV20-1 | TGCAGTGCTAGTGACGGTTCCTACGAGCAGTACTTC | CSASDGSYEQYF
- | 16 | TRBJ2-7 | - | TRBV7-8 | TGTGCCAGCAGCTTAGATGGAGGGTCTTTCACCTACGAGCAGTACTTC | CASSLDGGSFTYEQYF
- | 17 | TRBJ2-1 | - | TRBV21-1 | TGTGCCAGCAGCCCGCCCGCCGGGACAGTAATCTTGAGTGAGCAGTTCTTC | CASSPPAGTVILSEQFF
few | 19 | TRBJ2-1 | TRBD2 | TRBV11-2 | TGTGCCAGCAGCTTAGATTTTACTAGCGGGAGTCCCTCCTACAATGAGCAGTTCTTC | CASSLDFTSGSPSYNEQFF
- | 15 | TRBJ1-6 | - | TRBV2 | TGTGCCAGCAGTGAAGGGTTCCAAGGGGATTCACCCCTCCACTTT | CASSEGFQGDSPLHF
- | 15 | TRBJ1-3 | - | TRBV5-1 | TGCGCCAGCAGCTTGGCCATCGGGACTGGAAACACCATATATTTT | CASSLAIGTGNTIYF
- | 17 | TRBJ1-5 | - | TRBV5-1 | TGCGCCAGCGTCGCGGGGGCCCGTAATGAGGGCAATCAGCCCCAGCATTTT | CASVAGARNEGNQPQHF
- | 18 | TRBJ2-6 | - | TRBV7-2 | TGTGCCAGCAGCTCCTCTGGACAAGGGTACTCTGGGGCCAACGTCCTGACTTTC | CASSSSGQGYSGANVLTF
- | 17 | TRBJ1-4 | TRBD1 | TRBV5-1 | TGCGCCAGCAGCTTGGGGGGGACAGCCAACTCGATGGAAAAACTGTTTTTT | CASSLGGTANSMEKLFF
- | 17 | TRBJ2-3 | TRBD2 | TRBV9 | TGTGCCAGCAGCGTAGGTAGTAGCGGGGGCTTCACAGATACGCAGTATTTT | CASSVGSSGGFTDTQYF
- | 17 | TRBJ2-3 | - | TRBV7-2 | TGTGCCAGCAGCTTAGGGTATAGGCGGGTGCACACAGATACGCAGTATTTT | CASSLGYRRVHTDTQYF
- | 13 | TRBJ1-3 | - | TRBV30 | TGTGCCTGGGGGCGAAAATCTGGAAACACCATATATTTT | CAWGRKSGNTIYF
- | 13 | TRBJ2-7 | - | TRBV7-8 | TGTGCCAGCAGCTTAAAACCCCCCCTGAGGTCGTACTTC | CASSLKPPLRSYF
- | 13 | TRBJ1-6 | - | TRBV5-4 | TGTGCCAGCAGCTTGGCCGGCAGGGGTCCCCTCCACTTT | CASSLAGRGPLHF
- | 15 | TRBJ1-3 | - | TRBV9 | TGTGCCAGCAGCGTAGATGCGGGCAGGGGAAACACCATATATTTT | CASSVDAGRGNTIYF
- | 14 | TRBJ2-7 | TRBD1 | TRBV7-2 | TGTGCCAGCAGCCTACTGACAGGGTCCTACGAGCAGTACTTC | CASSLLTGSYEQYF
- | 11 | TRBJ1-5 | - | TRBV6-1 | TGTGCCAGCAGTGAAACGGGGGACCCATATTTT | CASSETGDPYF
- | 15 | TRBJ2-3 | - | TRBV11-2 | TGTGCCAGCAGCTTAGGGGGCGGGGGCGCAGATACGCAGTATTTT | CASSLGGGGADTQYF
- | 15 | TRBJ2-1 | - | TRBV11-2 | TGTGCCAGCAGCTTAGACACGTTGGCGGTCAATGAGCAGTTCTTC | CASSLDTLAVNEQFF
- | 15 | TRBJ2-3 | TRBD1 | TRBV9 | TGTGCCAGCAGCCTTGGCCCGGGACAGGGAGATACGCAGTATTTT | CASSLGPGQGDTQYF
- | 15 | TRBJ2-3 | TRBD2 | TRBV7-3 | TGTGCCAGCAGCCCCGGACTAGGGCGGACGGATACGCAGTATTTT | CASSPGLGRTDTQYF
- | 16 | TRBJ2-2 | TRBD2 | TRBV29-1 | TGCAGCGTAAACTCGGGACTAGCGGGAGAAGTCGGGGAGCTGTTTTTT | CSVNSGLAGEVGELFF
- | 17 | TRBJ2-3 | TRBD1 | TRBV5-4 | TGTGCCAGCAGCCCGGGCGGGGGACAGGGGGCAGTAGATACGCAGTATTTT | CASSPGGGQGAVDTQYF
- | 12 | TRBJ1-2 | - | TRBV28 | TGTGCCAGCAGTTTACCCCAATATGGCTACACCTTC | CASSLPQYGYTF
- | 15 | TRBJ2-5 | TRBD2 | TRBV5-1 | TGCGCCAGCAGCTTGGTAGGGACTAGCGAGGAGACCCAGTACTTC | CASSLVGTSEETQYF
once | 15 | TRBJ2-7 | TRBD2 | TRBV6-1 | TGTGCCAGCAGTGAATTCGGGGGGGGCCCCTACGAGCAGTACTTC | CASSEFGGGPYEQYF
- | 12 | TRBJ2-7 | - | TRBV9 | TGTGCCAGCAGCGGTAGCAGCTACGAGCAGTACTTC | CASSGSSYEQYF
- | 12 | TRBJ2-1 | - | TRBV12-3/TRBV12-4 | TGTGCCACCGATCAGGGGAACAATGAGCAGTTCTTC | CATDQGNNEQFF
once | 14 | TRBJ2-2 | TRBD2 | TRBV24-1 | TGTGCCACCAGGGGACTAGCGGGTAACGGGGAGCTGTTTTTT | CATRGLAGNGELFF
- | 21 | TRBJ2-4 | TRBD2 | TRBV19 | TGTGCCAGTTACCCCACATCTGGGACTAGCGCCAAAAAACTAGCCAAAAACATTCAGTACTTC | CASYPTSGTSAKKLAKNIQYF
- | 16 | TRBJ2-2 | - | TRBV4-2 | TGTGCCAGCAGCCAAGTAATAGCGGAAAGCACCGGGGAGCTGTTTTTT | CASSQVIAESTGELFF